The rows below give T cell receptor beta chains drawn from one sample of a study of blood T cell repertoires in COVID-19. Method: immunoSEQ multiplex PCR; TCRdb's copy keeps in-frame clones and lacks some. Of about 300,000 clones in the sample, 84% were seen once. Material for sequencing was peripheral blood. The origin of the receptors is a human donor with COVID-19, enrolled during active disease. The donor label of this sample is uncertain. CDR3s include the opening cysteine and the closing phenylalanine or tryptophan. Clone size is stated in some rows and not others, as once, few, many or a class when expanded.

CDR3 protein	clone size	V gene	J gene
CASTITRTGGNQPQHF	-	TRBV28	TRBJ1-5
CASSQGFDRGIYGYTF	-	TRBV3-1/TRBV3-2	TRBJ1-2
CASSVTPQAANYGYTF	-	TRBV9	TRBJ1-2
CASSLDRPPGYEQYF	-	TRBV11-2	TRBJ2-7
CAWSPPGREKLFF	-	TRBV30	TRBJ1-4
CASSTGGGNQPQHF	few	TRBV19	TRBJ1-5
CASSPQTGGDEKLFF	-	TRBV5-5	TRBJ1-4
CASSAGRSNTEAFF	-	TRBV19	TRBJ1-1
CASSATGSSSYEQYF	once	TRBV5-1	TRBJ2-7
CASSWRSYNEQFF	-	TRBV5-6	TRBJ2-1
CASSTGLAGVRGAEQFF	-	TRBV7-9	TRBJ2-1
CASSQTSGTPREQYF	-	TRBV7-2	TRBJ2-7
CASSQDSGQEVERYF	-	TRBV7-2	TRBJ2-7
CATSGPNLGAASQPQHF	-	TRBV24-1	TRBJ1-5
CASSPRGGSREAFF	-	TRBV11-3	TRBJ1-1
CATSAVNRDRANTGELFF	few	TRBV24-1	TRBJ2-2
CASRYRVYEQYF	once	TRBV7-2	TRBJ2-7
CASSQRRGVSSYNEQFF	-	TRBV19	TRBJ2-1
CASSQGRQGTEAFF	-	TRBV3-1/TRBV3-2	TRBJ1-1
CASSFRGPNSPLHF	-	TRBV27	TRBJ1-6
CASSLLWTSGRSTQYF	-	TRBV5-1	TRBJ2-3
CATSSGYEQFF	once	TRBV24-1	TRBJ2-1
CASSPGMYTDTQYF	-	TRBV28	TRBJ2-3
CASKSGRGNSPLHF	-	TRBV27	TRBJ1-6
CSVEDARGSPLHF	-	TRBV29-1	TRBJ1-6
CASSLESNTEAFF	once	TRBV5-1	TRBJ1-1
CASSPLPGQRSSYEQYF	-	TRBV7-9	TRBJ2-7
CSAGALYEQYF	-	TRBV20-1	TRBJ2-7
CASSRLGRANTGELFF	-	TRBV7-2	TRBJ2-2
CASSTHYGYTF	once	TRBV12-3/TRBV12-4	TRBJ1-2
CASSWGQVLSSGNTIYF	-	TRBV7-2	TRBJ1-3
CASSIGANVLTF	-	TRBV7-3	TRBJ2-6
CASSQATNEAFF	-	TRBV11-2	TRBJ1-1
CASSLGDRGYTEAFF	-	TRBV5-8	TRBJ1-1
CASSQGGGANNSPLHF	-	TRBV3-1/TRBV3-2	TRBJ1-6
CASSLWVASGRSYNEQFF	-	TRBV27	TRBJ2-1
CASSLQDSPLLGTQYF	-	TRBV7-6	TRBJ2-5
CASSWDRGSTYNEQFF	-	TRBV27	TRBJ2-1
CASRTGGANEKLFF	-	TRBV2	TRBJ1-4
CASGPIAGGRETQYF	-	TRBV5-4	TRBJ2-5
CASSIGQGTTNTEAFF	-	TRBV19	TRBJ1-1
CASSLAAGEFPYEQYF	-	TRBV11-3	TRBJ2-7
CASSKAGTDKYEQYF	-	TRBV21-1	TRBJ2-7
CASTTGPNTGELFF	once	TRBV19	TRBJ2-2
CASSRIAGARDNEQFF	-	TRBV7-9	TRBJ2-1